The 31 T cell receptor beta chains presented below share a single source sample, sequenced in a study of patients and donors after allogeneic stem cell transplantation. TCRdb processed the RT-PCR reads anew with MiXCR; each CDR3 protein has one entry. This table holds approximately 430,000 distinct CDR3 sequences, 16% found once. The specimen was blood, either unsorted or a sorted T cell fraction (not recorded which). The receptors come from a human donor who was either an allogeneic HSCT recipient or a stem cell or donor lymphocyte infusion donor (not recorded which). It is not recorded whose cells these are; they may come from a transplant donor.

This clonotype has ten or more counts. One end of the junction varies from germline; a read error may be responsible. The J gene is TRBJ2-1, the V gene TRBV7-7, with TRBD2 matching over 7 bases. The CDR3 covers 15 residues. Per germline, CDR1 SSHAT and CDR2 FNYEAQ (reference sequence). In DNA form, the CDR3 reads TGTGCTAGCAGCTTAGCGGGTGGGAGCCACAATGAGCAGTTCTTC. Translated: CASSLAGGSHNEQFF.

The genes are TRBV5-5 and TRBJ2-5; possible D gene TRBD1, 6 bases. V was clipped by 0 bases and J by 5 bases, with 11 bases between them. The CDR3 extends over 14 amino acids. The germline CDR1 and CDR2 sequences are SGHKS and YYEKEE (reference sequence). DNA of the CDR3: TGTGCCAGCAGCTTGGTCCCAGGGGTGGAGACCCAGTACTTC. Translated, it gives CASSLVPGVETQYF.

This clonotype occurred many times. The rearrangement uses TRBV5-1 and TRBJ2-1; 7 bases fit TRBD2. Unmatched junction bases numbered 15, after V lost 4 bases and J lost 5 bases. CDR1 SGHRS and CDR2 YFSETQ come from the germline V gene. CDR3 length: 17 amino acids. CDR3 nucleotide sequence: TGCGCCAGCAGCCGGTTCGCAAGCGGGGAACGCAACAATGAGCAGTTCTTC. As protein: CASSRFASGERNNEQFF.

This clonotype came up once. The J gene is TRBJ1-2, the V gene TRBV28; a possible D gene is TRBD1 (5 bases). This CDR3 region has 13 residues. V was trimmed by 4 bases and J by 1 base, leaving 7 bases between them. CDR1 MDHEN and CDR2 SYDVKM come from the germline V gene. The CDR3 nucleotides read TGTGCCAGCAGTTCGGGGGTTAACTATGGCTACACCTTC. Translation gives CASSSGVNYGYTF.

This clonotype was counted between two and nine times. The chain has TRBV7-8 and TRBJ2-7; 8 bases are a match to TRBD1. V lost 2 bases, J lost 3 bases, and 9 bases stayed unmatched. The CDR3 is made up of 16 amino acids. CDR1 is SGHVS and CDR2 is FQNEAQ in the germline V gene. DNA of the CDR3: TGTGCCAGCAGCTTAAGGGCAGGACAGGGAGGCTACGAGCAGTACTTC. Its translation is CASSLRAGQGGYEQYF.

This clonotype occurred once. V is TRBV5-1 and J is TRBJ1-4; 7 bases match TRBD1. The germline gives CDR1 SGHRS, CDR2 YFSETQ. The CDR3 totals 16 residues. The V segment lost 4 bases and the J segment 2 bases; nucleotides outside the gene matches: 8. The CDR3 sequence: CASSPWTGGTNEKLFF. Written as DNA, the CDR3 is TGCGCCAGCAGCCCTTGGACAGGAGGGACTAATGAAAAACTGTTTTTT.

This clonotype was seen a handful of times. This chain uses TRBV5-5 with TRBJ1-4; 7 bases match TRBD1. The ends lost 4 bases at V and 4 bases at J; junction bases unmatched: 10. Germline V gene lookup returns CDR1 SGHKS and CDR2 YYEKEE (reference sequence). The CDR3 length is 16 residues. The CDR3 region is CASSPEAGTVNEKLFF. The CDR3 DNA is TGTGCCAGCAGCCCGGAGGCCGGGACAGTTAATGAAAAACTGTTTTTT.

This clonotype was seen more than once but under ten times. CDR3 DNA: TGTGCCAGCAGCCAGACCAGGGAAAAACTGTTTTTT. Translating gives CASSQTREKLFF. The chain joins TRBV12-3 or TRBV12-4 to TRBJ1-4; unclear D gene. The CDR3 has 12 residues. With 6 bases removed from V and 8 bases from J, the gap between germline ends came to 10 bases.

This clonotype was seen only a few times. The rearrangement links TRBV18 to TRBJ2-5, with D maybe TRBD1 (5 bases). Trimming stripped 0 bases from V and 4 bases from J, with 12 bases between. CDR3 length: 15 amino acids. Germline V gives CDR1 KGHSH, CDR2 LQKENI. The CDR3 DNA reads TGTGCCAGCTCACCACCGTTGCAGGGAAGAGAGACCCAGTACTTC. Residues: CASSPPLQGRETQYF.

This clonotype has just a few counts. The CDR3 DNA reads as TGTGCCAGCAGTCTCCTGACTAGCGGAGTTGGTCCGAGCTCCTACAATGAGCAGTTCTTC. Translation: CASSLLTSGVGPSSYNEQFF. The J gene is TRBJ2-1, the V gene TRBV6-2 or TRBV6-3, with 9 nucleotides matching TRBD2. Germline trimming cut 5 bases from V and 0 bases from J; bases unmatched to any gene: 17. The CDR3 length is 20 residues. CDR1 is MNHEY, CDR2 SVGEGT, per germline.

The DNA of the CDR3 is TGTGCCAGCAGCTCCCAGACTAGCGGGATCTGGTTCTTC. Translated: CASSSQTSGIWFF. The V gene is TRBV3-1, the J gene TRBJ2-1, with TRBD2 matching over 11 bases. This CDR3 is built from 13 residues. Looked up from germline, CDR1 is LGHDT and CDR2 is YNNKEL (reference sequence). Trimming removed 5 bases from V and 15 bases from J; junction bases left unmatched: 9.

The chain has TRBV20-1 and TRBJ1-2; D is uncertain. This CDR3 is 16 amino acids long. Germline CDR1 reads DFQATT; CDR2 reads SNEGSKA (reference sequence). With 6 bases removed from V and 0 bases from J, the gap between germline ends came to 20 bases. Here the CDR3 reads CSAGRRQTPSNYGYTF. Here the CDR3 DNA reads TGCAGTGCCGGTAGACGGCAGACTCCTTCTAACTATGGCTACACCTTC.

A note on this clonotype: The CDR3 carries no conserved terminal phenylalanine or tryptophan, so it likely arises from a read error. The chain joins TRBV5-4 to TRBJ2-2, with TRBD2 matching 9 bases. The CDR3 runs to 16 residues. V was clipped by 6 bases and J by 1 base; unmatched bases: 7. The germline CDR1 and CDR2 sequences are SGHNT and YYREEE (reference sequence). This CDR3 is CASTPAGGGNTGELFC. DNA of the CDR3: TGTGCCAGCACCCCCGCGGGGGGGGGGAACACCGGGGAGCTGTTTTGT.

This clonotype has a handful of counts. This chain connects TRBV6-1 to TRBJ2-4; perhaps TRBD2 as D (6 bases). Germline CDR1 and CDR2: MNHNS and SASEGT. This CDR3 is built from 16 residues. Trimming left V 6 bases short and J 1 base short, with 16 bases between. The CDR3 DNA reads as TGTGCCAGCAGCATGGACTACCCGGGGGCCAAAAACATTCAGTACTTC. Protein sequence: CASSMDYPGAKNIQYF.

V gene TRBV20-1 combines with J gene TRBJ2-1, with D possibly being TRBD2 (6 bases). V lost 3 bases and J lost 8, with 11 bases in between. This CDR3 has 12 residues. Per the germline V gene, CDR1 is DFQATT and CDR2 is SNEGSKA (reference sequence). The CDR3 nucleotides read TGCAGTGCTAGCGGGAGAAATGATGAGCAGTTCTTC. Encoded protein: CSASGRNDEQFF.

In its sample, this clonotype was seen a few times. The chain couples TRBV6-1 to TRBJ2-7; weak D call: TRBD1 (7 bases). Germline CDR1 reads MNHNS; CDR2 reads SASEGT. The CDR3 is made up of 13 amino acids. V lost 8 bases and J lost 2, with 13 bases in between. The CDR3 here is CASGGTDAYEQYF. The CDR3 DNA sequence: TGTGCCAGCGGGGGGACAGACGCCTACGAGCAGTACTTC.

The chain is built from TRBV30 and TRBJ2-1; TRBD2 aligns across 9 bases. Germline V gene sequence: CDR1 GTSNPN, CDR2 SVGIG (reference sequence). This CDR3 is built from 20 residues. V trimming: 2 bases; J trimming: 0 bases; junction bases outside the gene matches: 17. CDR3 loop: CAWSSVLWTSARSSYNEQFF. CDR3 sequence (DNA): TGTGCCTGGAGTTCAGTTCTCTGGACTAGCGCCCGTTCCTCCTACAATGAGCAGTTCTTC. Based on the CDR3 plus reference TRBV30 and TRBJ2-1, the full variable domain is SQTIHQWPATLVQPVGSPLSLECTVEGTSNPNLYWYRQAAGRGLQLLFYSVGIGQISSEVPQNLSASRPQDRQFILSSKKLLLSDSGFYLCAWSSVLWTSARSSYNEQFFGPGTRLTVL.

This clonotype was picked up many times. V is TRBV4-1 and J is TRBJ2-5; TRBD2 aligns across 7 bases. The V and J ends lost 4 bases and 3 bases, in that order; junction bases with no gene match: 8. This CDR3 contains 15 residues. Germline CDR1 reads MGHRA; CDR2 reads YSYEKL. In nucleotides, the CDR3 is TGCGCCAGCAGCCCTTCTAGCGGAACTAAAGAGACCCAGTACTTC. Translating gives CASSPSSGTKETQYF.

This clonotype appeared a few times. The V and J genes are TRBV18 and TRBJ2-1; D remains unclear. This CDR3 is built from 16 residues. Trimming stripped 4 bases from V and 2 bases from J, with 15 bases between. The germline CDR1 and CDR2 sequences are KGHSH and LQKENI. DNA of the CDR3: TGTGCCAGCTCACTACACGCGCCGAGGACCTACAATGAGCAGTTCTTC. As protein: CASSLHAPRTYNEQFF.

This clonotype turned up a few times. V gene TRBV4-2 combines with J gene TRBJ2-5; 14 bases are shared with TRBD2. The junction had 14 bases not matched to a gene; V was cut back by 3 bases and J by 5 bases. Germline V gene lookup returns CDR1 LGHNA and CDR2 YNFKEQ. This CDR3 spans 19 amino acids. The CDR3 coding sequence is TGTGCCAGCAGCCAGATCAGGACTAGCGGGAGGAAGGGACTGGAGACCCAGTACTTC. It translates to CASSQIRTSGRKGLETQYF.

This clonotype appeared a few times. The chain couples TRBV7-3 to TRBJ2-7; 8 nucleotides align to TRBD2. The CDR3 has 15 residues. The ends lost 5 bases at V and 3 bases at J; junction bases unmatched: 9. CDR1 is SGHTA, CDR2 FQGTGA, per germline. The CDR3 region has the DNA TGTGCCAGCAGCCCTGGAGCTAGCGGGTACTACGAGCAGTACTTC. This translates into CASSPGASGYYEQYF.

This clonotype was detected a few times. V and J are TRBV27 and TRBJ2-7, with TRBD2 identical over 8 bases. The germline CDR1 and CDR2 sequences are MNHEY and SMNVEV (reference sequence). J lost 2 bases, V lost 4 bases, and 7 bases had no gene match. The CDR3 extends over 15 amino acids. CDR3 DNA sequence: TGTGCCAGCAGTTCCCGACTAGCGCAAACCTACGAGCAGTACTTC. Translation gives CASSSRLAQTYEQYF.

This chain connects TRBV12-3 or TRBV12-4 to TRBJ1-4; no firm D call. This CDR3 region has 15 residues. V shed 3 bases and J shed 4 bases, with 12 bases lying between them. The CDR3 loop is CASSLGGQLNEKLFF. The CDR3, as DNA: TGTGCCAGCAGTTTGGGAGGGCAGCTTAATGAAAAACTGTTTTTT.

The gene calls are TRBV2 and TRBJ1-4, with D hard to call. V lost 1 base to trimming and J lost 8 bases, with 11 bases between them. Looked up from germline, CDR1 is SNHLY and CDR2 is FYNNEI. The CDR3 is made up of 14 amino acids. The DNA for the CDR3 is TGTGCCAGCAGTGAAGTAGGGAAGGGCGAAAAACTGTTTTTT. This translates into CASSEVGKGEKLFF.

The rearrangement uses TRBV20-1 and TRBJ2-7, with a weak D call TRBD2 (6 bases). Germline V gene data show CDR1 as DFQATT and CDR2 as SNEGSKA (reference sequence). The CDR3 runs to 13 residues. Trimming shortened V by 3 bases and J by 0 bases, and 9 bases separated the two germline ends. The DNA of the CDR3 is TGCAGTGCTAGGTTTAGCGGCTCCTACGAGCAGTACTTC. It specifies CSARFSGSYEQYF.

Regarding this clonotype: The germline gene is not matched at one end of the junction; a read error may be the cause. V and J are TRBV4-1 and TRBJ2-2; 7 nucleotides match TRBD2. Looked up from germline, CDR1 is MGHRA and CDR2 is YSYEKL. CDR3 length equals 17 residues. CDR3 nucleotides: TGCGCCAGCAGCCCCCGGCGGGGGTCCCTGAACACCGGGGGGCTGTTTTTT. Residues: CASSPRRGSLNTGGLFF.

This sequence joins TRBV12-3 or TRBV12-4 and TRBJ1-5, with 8 bases lining up with TRBD1. With 2 bases clipped from V and 7 bases from J, the junction kept 4 bases outside the gene matches. CDR3 length: 14 amino acids. CDR3 in amino acids: CASSLSGGGQPQHF. The CDR3 DNA sequence: TGTGCCAGCAGTTTATCAGGGGGCGGGCAGCCCCAGCATTTT.

The chain carries TRBV7-9 and TRBJ1-1; D is unclear. The ends were cut back, 5 bases at V and 1 base at J, with 11 bases in the middle. The CDR3 loop spans 14 amino acids. Germline V lookup: CDR1 SEHNR, CDR2 FQNEAQ (reference sequence). The CDR3 region is CASSLSTANTEAFF. In nucleotides, the CDR3 is TGTGCCAGCAGCCTCTCGACGGCGAACACTGAAGCTTTCTTT.

In this sample, this clonotype turned up a few times. The rearrangement uses TRBV3-1 and TRBJ1-1, with no clear D. CDR1 and CDR2 from the germline V gene are LGHDT and YNNKEL (reference sequence). The CDR3 extends over 13 amino acids. V shed 6 bases and J shed 0 bases, with 8 bases lying between them. This CDR3 is CASRHLMNTEAFF. CDR3 in DNA: TGTGCCAGCAGACACCTTATGAACACTGAAGCTTTCTTT.

The CDR3 region is CASSSLPPASPYEQYF. CDR3 sequence (DNA): TGCGCCAGCAGCTCCCTCCCGCCAGCCAGCCCCTACGAGCAGTACTTC. The chain links TRBV5-1 to TRBJ2-7; D remains ambiguous. CDR1 SGHRS and CDR2 YFSETQ come from the germline V gene. The CDR3 contains 16 residues. The ends were cut back, 3 bases at V and 2 bases at J, with 18 bases in the middle. The full variable domain, rest sourced from reference TRBV5-1 and TRBJ2-7, is KAGVTQTPRYLIKTRGQQVTLSCSPISGHRSVSWYQQTPGQGLQFLFEYFSETQRNKGNFPGRFSGRQFSNSRSEMNVSTLELGDSALYLCASSSLPPASPYEQYFGPGTRLTVT.

In this sample, this clonotype turned up a few times. This sequence joins TRBV11-1 and TRBJ2-5, with 9 bases fitting TRBD1. V lost 3 bases, J lost 5 bases, and 16 bases stayed unmatched. The germline CDR1 and CDR2 sequences are SGHAT and FQDESV (reference sequence). The CDR3 runs 18 residues. CDR3 protein: CASSFDTHLGQGRETQYF. Written as DNA, the CDR3 is TGTGCCAGCAGCTTCGACACACACCTGGGACAGGGAAGGGAGACCCAGTACTTC.